The 17 T cell receptor beta chains listed next were all sequenced from one sample in a study of cytomegalovirus exposure and HLA in healthy donors (dated by TCRdb to between 2016 and 2019). Libraries came from the immunoSEQ multiplex PCR assay. For the multiplex PCR, a mixture combining 60 forward primers for TCR Vbeta segments and 13 reverse primers for TCR Jbeta segments was used. Here the immuneACCESS table is served through TCRdb, limited to in-frame sequences with V and J called. Missing clones are a known gap in these copies; in checked studies unresolved V genes cover under half, and the rest lacks a known reason. The sample table shows 110,000 or so clones, and around 68% are seen once. Of the sample, roughly 4.2% falls within the top ten clones. What was sequenced was PBMCs. The source is a woman between 40 and 55 years old in good health and CMV-seropositive.

The V call is TRBV2, the J call TRBJ1-6, with D perhaps matching TRBD1 (5 bases). CDR3 length equals 15 residues. V lost 6 bases, J lost 3 bases, and 12 bases lay in between. Germline CDR1 and CDR2: SNHLY and FYNNEI. CDR3 residues: CASRQQANYNSPLHF. DNA for the CDR3: TGTGCCAGCAGGCAACAGGCTAACTATAATTCACCCCTCCACTTT.

The chain is built from TRBV5-1 and TRBJ2-3, with 10 nucleotides matching TRBD2. CDR3 length: 15 amino acids. With 5 bases clipped from V and 3 bases from J, the junction kept 6 bases outside the gene matches. Per the germline V gene, CDR1 is SGHRS and CDR2 is YFSETQ. The CDR3 nucleotides read TGCGCCAGCAGGAGAAGCGGGAGGGCTACAGATACGCAGTATTTT. It encodes CASRRSGRATDTQYF.

Only one count was recorded for this clone. The rearrangement joins TRBV25-1 to TRBJ1-1; the D is unclear. Germline V gene sequence: CDR1 MGHDK, CDR2 SYGVNS. The CDR3 has 14 residues. The V gene lost 5 bases and the J gene lost 0 bases, with 10 bases spanning the gap. CDR3 amino acids: CASSSMYMNTEAFF. In DNA, the CDR3 is TGTGCCAGCAGTAGTATGTACATGAACACTGAAGCTTTCTTT. Variable domain in full (rest from reference TRBV25-1 and TRBJ1-1): EADIYQTPRYLVIGTGKKITLECSQTMGHDKMYWYQQDPGMELHLIHYSYGVNSTEKGDLSSESTVSRIRTEHFPLTLESARPSHTSQYLCASSSMYMNTEAFFGQGTRLTVV.

The genes are TRBV27 and TRBJ1-2; perhaps TRBD1 as D (6 bases). V lost 2 bases to trimming and J lost 2 bases, with 12 bases between them. The CDR3 spans 15 residues. Germline CDR1 and CDR2: MNHEY and SMNVEV (reference sequence). DNA of the CDR3: TGTGCCAGCAGTTTAATTGGGGGCAGGAACTATGGCTACACCTTC. The encoded protein is CASSLIGGRNYGYTF.

As DNA, the CDR3 is TGTGCCAGCAGCCGCCAGCGACAGGACTACGAGCAGTACTTC. Its translation: CASSRQRQDYEQYF. The V and J genes are TRBV4-2 and TRBJ2-7; weak D call: TRBD1 (6 bases). The CDR3 has 14 amino acids. Germline V CDR1 and CDR2: LGHNA, YNFKEQ. Trimming took 4 bases from V and 3 from J, leaving 13 bases between them.

The chain links TRBV6-6 to TRBJ2-1; TRBD2 matches 8 bases. J lost 6 bases, V lost 7 bases, and 8 bases had no gene match. The CDR3 runs 14 residues. Germline values: CDR1 MNHNY, CDR2 SVGAGI (reference sequence). In DNA, the CDR3 is TGTGCCAGCATGTGGGGACTAGATGGCAATGAGCAGTTCTTC. This codes for CASMWGLDGNEQFF.

This clone was recorded once. The chain is built from TRBV19 and TRBJ1-1; no clear D gene. CDR3 length equals 15 residues. V dropped 3 bases and J dropped 0 bases, with 11 bases sitting between them. CDR1 is LNHDA, CDR2 SQIVND, per germline (reference sequence). CDR3 region: CASSMSLGLNTEAFF. The DNA for the CDR3 is TGTGCCAGTAGTATGTCCCTCGGTTTGAACACTGAAGCTTTCTTT.

The chain links TRBV18 to TRBJ2-5; D is unclear. Trimming removed 1 base from V and 4 bases from J, with 10 bases in between. The CDR3 has 14 amino acids. From germline, CDR1 is KGHSH and CDR2 LQKENI. The CDR3 bases are TGTGCCAGCTCACCACTAGCCACCCCAGAGACCCAGTACTTC. Protein: CASSPLATPETQYF. The complete variable domain, with remaining parts taken from reference TRBV18 and TRBJ2-5, reads NAGVMQNPRHLVRRRGQEARLRCSPMKGHSHVYWYRQLPEEGLKFMVYLQKENIIDESGMPKERFSAEFPKEGPSILRIQQVVRGDSAAYFCASSPLATPETQYFGPGTRLLVL.

The chain recombines TRBV29-1 with TRBJ2-7, with TRBD1 matching over 7 bases. Trimming took 4 bases from V and 1 from J; bases not matched to a gene: 7. Germline values: CDR1 SQVTM, CDR2 ANQGSEA. The CDR3 sequence is 14 residues long. CDR3 protein: CSVARQGYSYEQYF. CDR3 coding DNA: TGCAGCGTTGCCCGACAGGGATATTCCTACGAGCAGTACTTC.

The rearrangement uses TRBV30 and TRBJ2-7, with 11 nucleotides matching TRBD1. This CDR3 has 14 residues. Germline trimming cut 3 bases from V and 4 bases from J; bases unmatched to any gene: 5. Germline lookup yields CDR1 GTSNPN and CDR2 SVGIG (reference sequence). The CDR3 DNA is TGTGCCTGGAGCGGGACAGGGGGGATATACGAGCAGTACTTC. It yields the protein CAWSGTGGIYEQYF.

The chain joins TRBV4-2 to TRBJ2-7, with TRBD2 matching over 10 bases. CDR1 is LGHNA, CDR2 YNFKEQ, per germline. Unmatched junction bases numbered 3, after V lost 0 bases and J lost 4 bases. This CDR3 contains 15 residues. CDR3 residues: CASSQDLAGEYEQYF. The DNA for the CDR3 is TGTGCCAGCAGCCAAGACCTAGCGGGAGAATACGAGCAGTACTTC.

The rearrangement links TRBV19 to TRBJ2-3; a weak D match, TRBD1 (6 bases). The germline CDR1 and CDR2 sequences are LNHDA and SQIVND (reference sequence). The CDR3 extends over 15 amino acids. Trimming cost V 5 bases and J 3 bases, with 15 bases left between them. Written as DNA, the CDR3 is TGTGCCAGTAGTTCCCCGGGACATAATACAGATACGCAGTATTTT. It encodes CASSSPGHNTDTQYF.

V and J are TRBV5-1 and TRBJ2-7; D is unresolved. The CDR3 has 14 amino acids. Trimming removed 6 bases at V and 0 bases at J, with 13 bases between. Germline V gene sequence: CDR1 SGHRS, CDR2 YFSETQ. This CDR3 reads CASKVTESSYEQYF. CDR3 coding DNA: TGCGCCAGCAAGGTGACGGAGTCCTCCTACGAGCAGTACTTC.

This chain links TRBV29-1 with TRBJ1-1; D unclear. The CDR3 sequence is 13 residues long. Germline values: CDR1 SQVTM, CDR2 ANQGSEA. V dropped 2 bases and J dropped 0 bases, with 7 bases sitting between them. CDR3 protein: CSVERRLNTEAFF. In nucleotides, the CDR3 is TGCAGCGTTGAAAGGAGATTGAACACTGAAGCTTTCTTT.

The genes are TRBV27 and TRBJ1-2; TRBD1 aligns across 7 bases. CDR1 and CDR2 from the germline V gene are MNHEY and SMNVEV (reference sequence). Trimming at V came to 3 bases and at J to 8 bases, leaving 6 bases not matched to a gene. This CDR3 is built from 13 residues. CDR3 nucleotide sequence: TGTGCCAGCAGTTTCACAGGGGCCTCCGGCTACACCTTC. It codes for CASSFTGASGYTF.

This sequence joins TRBV5-6 and TRBJ1-5, with 8 nucleotides matching TRBD1. Germline V gene lookup returns CDR1 SGHDT and CDR2 YYEEEE. V dropped 1 base and J dropped 4; count of bases not matched to a gene: 4. There are 15 residues in the CDR3. The CDR3 nucleotides are TGTGCCAGCAGCTTGAGGGACAGGCGAAATCAGCCCCAGCATTTT. Translating it yields CASSLRDRRNQPQHF.

The chain links TRBV5-4 to TRBJ1-4, with 8 bases lining up with TRBD1. The CDR3 loop spans 14 amino acids. Germline CDR1 SGHNT, CDR2 YYREEE (reference sequence). With V trimmed by 4 bases and J by 10 bases, 9 bases remained unmatched. Written as DNA, the CDR3 is TGTGCCAGCAGCATCGACAGGGGATATGGAAAACTGTTTTTT. Translated: CASSIDRGYGKLFF. The variable domain in full, completed from reference TRBV5-4 and TRBJ1-4, reads ETGVTQSPTHLIKTRGQQVTLRCSSQSGHNTVSWYQQALGQGPQFIFQYYREEENGRGNFPPRFSGLQFPNYSSELNVNALELDDSALYLCASSIDRGYGKLFFGSGTQLSVL.